A selection of T cell receptor beta chains follows, all from one sample in a study of CD8 T cells in Susac syndrome. TCRdb re-derived calls from the immunoSEQ multiplex PCR reads in MiXCR, one entry per CDR3 protein. The profile covers about 130,000 distinct CDR3 sequences, with around 94% appearing a single time and 0.065% to 0.1% taken by the ten largest. Sequencing was performed on CD4+ T cells from PBMCs. The origin of the receptors is a human donor in good health. Each CDR3 is given with its conserved first and last residue. A D gene is named only where the DNA matches it firmly. Expanded clones get a size class; other rows say once, few or many, or leave the size out.

size | J | V | D | CDR3 | DNA
NA | TRBJ1-1 | TRBV29-1 | NA | CSAQDSMNTEAFF | TGCAGCGCTCAGGACAGCATGAACACTGAAGCTTTCTTT
NA | TRBJ2-3 | TRBV3-1 | TRBD2 | CASSRPSGRADTQYF | TGTGCCAGCAGCCGACCTAGCGGGAGGGCAGATACGCAGTATTTT
NA | TRBJ2-7 | TRBV10-3 | NA | CASKGQAGDFYEQYF | TGTGCCTCCAAAGGCCAGGCAGGAGACTTCTACGAGCAGTACTTC
NA | TRBJ2-1 | TRBV12-3/TRBV12-4 | TRBD2 | CASSKASGRGEQFF | TGTGCCAGCAGTAAAGCTAGCGGGAGAGGTGAGCAGTTCTTC
NA | TRBJ2-3 | TRBV5-4 | NA | CASSLVPGSDTQYF | TGTGCCAGCAGCTTGGTACCCGGGAGCGATACGCAGTATTTT
NA | TRBJ1-1 | TRBV29-1 | NA | CSVGDGGRRDTEAFF | TGCAGCGTTGGTGATGGGGGCCGACGTGACACTGAAGCTTTCTTT
NA | TRBJ2-5 | TRBV20-1 | NA | CSAGGGGKTQYF | TGCAGTGCCGGGGGTGGGGGAAAGACCCAGTACTTC
NA | TRBJ2-5 | TRBV20-1 | NA | CSAKRGSGGETQYF | TGCAGTGCTAAAAGGGGGTCTGGGGGAGAGACCCAGTACTTC
NA | TRBJ1-5 | TRBV6-5 | TRBD1 | CASSAGTGVNQPQHF | TGTGCCAGCAGTGCTGGGACAGGGGTCAATCAGCCCCAGCATTTT
NA | TRBJ2-2 | TRBV19 | NA | CASSMEARGTGELFF | TGTGCCAGTAGTATGGAAGCCCGGGGTACCGGGGAGCTGTTTTTT
NA | TRBJ1-1 | TRBV29-1 | NA | CSVETPARNTEAFF | TGCAGCGTTGAAACCCCGGCCCGAAACACTGAAGCTTTCTTT
NA | TRBJ2-2 | TRBV4-1 | NA | CASSQPPLVNTGELFF | TGCGCCAGCAGCCAACCTCCACTAGTGAACACCGGGGAGCTGTTTTTT
NA | TRBJ1-2 | TRBV2 | TRBD1 | CASSSDRDGYTF | TGTGCCAGCAGTTCCGACAGGGATGGCTACACCTTC
NA | TRBJ1-1 | TRBV9 | NA | CASSVGQSNTEAFF | TGTGCCAGCAGCGTAGGACAGAGCAACACTGAAGCTTTCTTT
NA | TRBJ2-1 | TRBV6-2/TRBV6-3 | NA | CASSRQDAASNEQFF | TGTGCCAGCAGCCGCCAGGACGCAGCCAGCAATGAGCAGTTCTTC
NA | TRBJ2-1 | TRBV20-1 | TRBD2 | CSAIRGLAPNEQFF | TGCAGTGCTATAAGAGGACTAGCGCCCAATGAGCAGTTCTTC
NA | TRBJ1-2 | TRBV3-1 | NA | CASSQSRESYGYTF | TGTGCCAGCAGCCAGTCCAGGGAATCCTATGGCTACACCTTC
NA | TRBJ2-3 | TRBV27 | NA | CASSLSATGYSTDTQYF | TGTGCCAGCAGTTTATCTGCCACAGGGTATAGCACAGATACGCAGTATTTT
NA | TRBJ2-1 | TRBV5-1 | NA | CASSLGTYNEQFF | TGCGCCAGCAGCCTCGGGACGTACAATGAGCAGTTCTTC
NA | TRBJ1-1 | TRBV20-1 | NA | CSVEEGVNTEAFF | TGCAGTGTCGAGGAGGGCGTAAACACTGAAGCTTTCTTT
NA | TRBJ2-7 | TRBV7-2 | TRBD2 | CASSLTWAGGFHEQYF | TGTGCCAGCAGCTTAACCTGGGCGGGAGGGTTCCACGAGCAGTACTTC
NA | TRBJ2-1 | TRBV6-2/TRBV6-3 | TRBD1 | CASSLAGTGYNEQFF | TGTGCCAGCAGTTTAGCCGGGACAGGGTACAATGAGCAGTTCTTC
NA | TRBJ1-1 | TRBV28 | NA | CASGLTGIMNTEAFF | TGTGCCAGTGGCCTGACGGGCATCATGAACACTGAAGCTTTCTTT
NA | TRBJ2-3 | TRBV5-1 | NA | CASSSPGSTDTQYF | TGCGCCAGCAGCTCTCCGGGCTCCACAGATACGCAGTATTTT
NA | TRBJ1-2 | TRBV12-3/TRBV12-4 | TRBD1 | CASSPDRGRPPYGYTF | TGTGCCAGCAGCCCTGACAGGGGGCGCCCCCCTTATGGCTACACCTTC
once | TRBJ1-2 | TRBV20-1 | TRBD1 | CSASDRGNYGYTF | TGCAGTGCTAGTGACAGGGGGAACTATGGCTACACCTTC
few | TRBJ2-7 | TRBV25-1 | NA | CASSFLPGGVSEQYF | TGTGCCAGCAGTTTCCTACCTGGGGGAGTGAGCGAGCAGTACTTC
once | TRBJ2-7 | TRBV3-1 | NA | CASSLRSADEQYF | TGTGCCAGCAGCCTTCGATCGGCAGACGAGCAGTACTTC
NA | TRBJ1-5 | TRBV7-9 | NA | CASSLGSQENQPQHF | TGTGCCAGCAGCTTAGGGAGCCAGGAAAATCAGCCCCAGCATTTT
NA | TRBJ2-2 | TRBV12-3/TRBV12-4 | NA | CASSLVGLHTGELFF | TGTGCCAGCAGTTTAGTAGGACTTCACACCGGGGAGCTGTTTTTT
NA | TRBJ2-2 | TRBV4-3 | NA | CASSQDNTLGRELFF | TGCGCCAGCAGCCAAGATAATACCCTTGGCCGGGAGCTGTTTTTT
NA | TRBJ2-7 | TRBV7-2 | TRBD2 | CASSFSGGYEQYF | TGTGCCAGCAGCTTTAGCGGGGGCTACGAGCAGTACTTC
NA | TRBJ1-4 | TRBV4-1 | NA | CASSQGQKPANEKLFF | TGCGCCAGCAGCCAAGGACAGAAACCTGCTAATGAAAAACTGTTTTTT
NA | TRBJ1-1 | TRBV2 | NA | CASSGGPGTEAFF | TGTGCCAGCAGTGGGGGCCCGGGCACTGAAGCTTTCTTT
NA | TRBJ2-1 | TRBV29-1 | TRBD2 | CSVEGLAGHEQFF | TGCAGCGTTGAGGGACTAGCGGGTCATGAGCAGTTCTTC
NA | TRBJ1-1 | TRBV30 | NA | CAWGRMSTEAFF | TGTGCCTGGGGGAGGATGAGCACTGAAGCTTTCTTT
NA | TRBJ2-7 | TRBV5-1 | TRBD1 | CASRRDPGQGAHEQYF | TGCGCCAGCAGACGAGACCCGGGACAGGGGGCCCACGAGCAGTACTTC
NA | TRBJ1-1 | TRBV14 | NA | CASSRPSFNTEAFF | TGTGCCAGCAGCCGACCTTCATTTAACACTGAAGCTTTCTTT
NA | TRBJ2-7 | TRBV6-5 | TRBD1 | CASSPIDRDYEQYF | TGTGCCAGCAGTCCGATTGACAGGGACTACGAGCAGTACTTC
few | TRBJ2-2 | TRBV7-2 | NA | CASSSYTGELFF | TGTGCCAGCAGCTCGTACACCGGGGAGCTGTTTTTT
NA | TRBJ2-4 | TRBV4-1 | TRBD2 | CASSQVASGREAKNIQYF | TGCGCCAGCAGCCAAGTCGCTAGCGGGAGGGAGGCCAAAAACATTCAGTACTTC
NA | TRBJ2-3 | TRBV29-1 | TRBD1 | CSVGTGGSTDTQYF | TGCAGCGTTGGCACAGGGGGAAGCACAGATACGCAGTATTTT
NA | TRBJ1-5 | TRBV7-2 | TRBD1 | CASSLGQGPNQPQHF | TGTGCCAGCAGCTTGGGACAGGGTCCAAATCAGCCCCAGCATTTT
NA | TRBJ1-1 | TRBV2 | NA | CASSERRGNTEAFF | TGTGCCAGCAGTGAACGGAGGGGGAACACTGAAGCTTTCTTT
NA | TRBJ2-7 | TRBV5-1 | TRBD1 | CASSLRQGARGEQYF | TGCGCCAGCAGCCTTCGACAGGGGGCGCGCGGCGAGCAGTACTTC